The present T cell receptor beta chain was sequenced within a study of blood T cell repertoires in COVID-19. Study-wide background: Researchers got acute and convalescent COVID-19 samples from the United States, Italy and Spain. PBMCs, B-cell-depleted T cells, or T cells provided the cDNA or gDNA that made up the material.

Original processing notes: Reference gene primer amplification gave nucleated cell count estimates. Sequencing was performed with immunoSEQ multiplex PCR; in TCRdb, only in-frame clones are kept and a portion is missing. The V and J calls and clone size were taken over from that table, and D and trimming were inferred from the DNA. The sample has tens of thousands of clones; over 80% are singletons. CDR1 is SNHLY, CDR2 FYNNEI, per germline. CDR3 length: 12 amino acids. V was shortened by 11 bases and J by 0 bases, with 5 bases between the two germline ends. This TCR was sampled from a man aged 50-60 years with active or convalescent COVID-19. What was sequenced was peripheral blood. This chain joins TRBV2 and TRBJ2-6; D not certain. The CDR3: CAGSSGANVLTF. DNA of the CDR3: TGTGCCGGCTCCTCTGGGGCCAACGTCCTGACTTTC.